This TCR beta chain derives from a study of radiotherapy plus CTLA-4 blockade in lung cancer. Study-level information: Patients showed objective responses in roughly 19% of cases and disease control in about 30%. Study-wide findings and caveats: Radiotherapy plus ipilimumab was followed by expansion in blood of tumor-derived TCR clones. Among reported predictors of response, early blood T cell clone dynamics with interferon-beta performed best.

Points on this clone: Its antigen remains unidentified.

Sequencing was performed with immunoSEQ multiplex PCR; in TCRdb, only in-frame clones are kept and a portion is missing. The table includes 81,000 or so clones, under 80% detected once. J was trimmed by 1 base and V by 5 bases; bases with no gene match: 1. The CDR3 has 14 residues. Germline V gene sequence: CDR1 LNHDA, CDR2 SQIVND (reference sequence). The rearrangement uses TRBV19 and TRBJ1-1, with TRBD1 matching 10 bases. The sequenced sample was peripheral blood, obtained from a patient treated with radiotherapy plus ipilimumab. The sequence was obtained from a human donor with non-small cell lung cancer whose response to radiotherapy plus ipilimumab could not be evaluated. Some clones in this sample may be carry-over from other donors' samples. The CDR3 loop is CASSGDRGNTEAFF. The CDR3 DNA follows: TGTGCCAGTAGTGGGGACAGGGGGAACACTGAAGCTTTCTTT.